This T cell receptor beta chain was documented in a study of T cells in Graves' hyperthyroidism and ophthalmopathy. The CDR3 regions of TCR beta were amplified from RNA transcripts. The HTBI primer set was used in a first-round RT-PCR of the TCR CDR3. A single record per CDR3 protein comes from TCRdb applying MiXCR to the multiplex PCR reads. The sample lists hundreds of thousands of distinct CDR3 sequences; roughly a sixth were seen once. Germline-derived CDR1 and CDR2 are SGHTA and FQGTGA. The V and J ends lost 5 bases and 2 bases respectively, with 10 bases between them. The CDR3 is 14 amino acids. Newly diagnosed hyperthyroidism, duration under 2 months, in patients aged 18 to 65. The study based diagnoses on clinical symptoms, serum thyroxine and TRAb, thyroid ultrasound and orbital computed tomography. This clonotype was recorded at least ten times.

The TCR was taken from a woman in her forties or fifties with Graves' hyperthyroidism that later progressed to Graves' ophthalmopathy. V and J are TRBV7-3 and TRBJ2-1; D remains unclear. Specimen: blood. The CDR3 region is CASSPSMAYNEQFF. The CDR3 DNA reads TGTGCCAGCAGCCCGTCCATGGCCTACAATGAGCAGTTCTTC.